This TCR beta chain was found in a study of response to subunit inactivated influenza vaccine. Study-wide results and limits: There was a suggestion from the authors that each seasonal influenza vaccination recruits few new T cells.

One entry per CDR3 protein, called by TCRdb with MiXCR from the RT-PCR reads. The repertoire has under 850,000 distinct CDR3 sequences, around a sixth of them found once; the top ten carry 11%. The germline V gene encodes CDR1 KGHDR and CDR2 SFDVKD. The CDR3 loop spans 14 amino acids. The V segment lost 6 bases and the J segment 1 base; nucleotides outside the gene matches: 2. Points on this clonotype: Its target is unknown.

V and J are TRBV24-1 and TRBJ2-3; 8 nucleotides align to TRBD1. This receptor was obtained from a man aged 45-60 years who received an inactivated influenza vaccine. The material was PBMCs from blood, obtained more than 4 days after vaccination. CDR3 nucleotide sequence: TGTGCCACCAGTTCAGGGGGCGGCACAGATACGCAGTATTTT. It yields the protein CATSSGGGTDTQYF.